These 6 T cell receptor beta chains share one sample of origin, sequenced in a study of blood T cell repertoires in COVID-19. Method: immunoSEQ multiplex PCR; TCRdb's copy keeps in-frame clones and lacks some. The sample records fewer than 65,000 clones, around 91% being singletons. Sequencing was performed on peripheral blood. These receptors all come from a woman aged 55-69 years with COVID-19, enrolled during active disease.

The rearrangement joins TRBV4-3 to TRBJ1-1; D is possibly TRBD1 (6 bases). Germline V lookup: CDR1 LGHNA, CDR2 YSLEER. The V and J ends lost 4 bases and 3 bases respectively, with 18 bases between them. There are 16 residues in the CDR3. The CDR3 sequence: CASSPRIGAGDTEAFF. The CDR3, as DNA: TGCGCCAGCAGCCCCCGGATTGGTGCAGGGGACACTGAAGCTTTCTTT.

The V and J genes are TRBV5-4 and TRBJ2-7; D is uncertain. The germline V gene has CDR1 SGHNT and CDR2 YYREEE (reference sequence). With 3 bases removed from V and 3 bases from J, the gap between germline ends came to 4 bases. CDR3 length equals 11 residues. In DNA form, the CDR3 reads TGTGCCAGCAGCTCCTACTACGAGCAGTACTTC. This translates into CASSSYYEQYF.

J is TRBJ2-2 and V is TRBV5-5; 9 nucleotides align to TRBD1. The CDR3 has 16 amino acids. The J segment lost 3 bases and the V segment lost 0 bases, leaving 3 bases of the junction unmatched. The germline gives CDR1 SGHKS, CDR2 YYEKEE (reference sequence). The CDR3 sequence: CASSLVGTGYTGELFF. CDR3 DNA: TGTGCCAGCAGCTTGGTTGGGACAGGGTACACCGGGGAGCTGTTTTTT.

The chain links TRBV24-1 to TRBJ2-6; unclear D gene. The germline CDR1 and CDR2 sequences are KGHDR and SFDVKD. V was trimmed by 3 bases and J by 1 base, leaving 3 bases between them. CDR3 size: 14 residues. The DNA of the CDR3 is TGTGCCACCAGTGATCTTTCTGGGGCCAACGTCCTGACTTTC. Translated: CATSDLSGANVLTF.

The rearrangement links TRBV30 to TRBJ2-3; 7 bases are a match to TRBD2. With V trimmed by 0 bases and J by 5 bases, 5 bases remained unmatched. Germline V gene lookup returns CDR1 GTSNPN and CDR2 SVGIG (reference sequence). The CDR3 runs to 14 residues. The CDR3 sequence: CAWSVGGSEDTQYF. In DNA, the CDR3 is TGTGCCTGGAGTGTAGGCGGGAGTGAAGATACGCAGTATTTT.

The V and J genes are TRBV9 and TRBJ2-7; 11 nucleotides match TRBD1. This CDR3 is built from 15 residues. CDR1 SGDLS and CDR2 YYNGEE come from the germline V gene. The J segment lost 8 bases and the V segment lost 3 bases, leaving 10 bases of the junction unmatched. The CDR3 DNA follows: TGTGCCAGCAGCGGCGGACAGGGGGCTTTAAGGCAGCAGTACTTC. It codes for CASSGGQGALRQQYF.